A single sample gave rise to the 28 T cell receptor beta chains below, sequenced in a study of T cell changes during pregnancy in multiple sclerosis. Measured with immunoSEQ multiplex PCR; TCRdb has only the in-frame clones, and not every one. This repertoire shows tens of thousands of clones, around 92% found once; its top ten account for 2% to 3%. The specimen was peripheral blood, collected before pregnancy. Every receptor here comes from a female donor with multiple sclerosis, enrolled in a pregnancy study.

This clone came up once. This rearrangement joins TRBV19 to TRBJ2-2; TRBD1 agrees at 7 bases. Germline-derived CDR1 and CDR2 are LNHDA and SQIVND (reference sequence). The CDR3 consists of 13 residues. Losses at the gene ends were 6 bases for V and 4 bases for J; bases not matched to a gene: 2. CDR3: CASRWDSTGELFF. The CDR3 DNA is TGTGCCAGTAGGTGGGACAGCACCGGGGAGCTGTTTTTT.

V and J are TRBV5-1 and TRBJ1-3; 7 positions match TRBD1. CDR3 size: 15 residues. The V and J ends lost 4 bases and 4 bases, in that order; junction bases with no gene match: 8. CDR1 and CDR2 from the germline V gene are SGHRS and YFSETQ. As DNA, the CDR3 is TGCGCCAGCAGCCGGGGACAGCCAGCAGGAAACACCATATATTTT. This encodes CASSRGQPAGNTIYF.

The genes are TRBV5-1 and TRBJ2-1; possible D gene TRBD2, 6 bases. CDR3 length equals 15 residues. The V gene's germline CDR1 is SGHRS and CDR2 YFSETQ. V dropped 7 bases and J dropped 6 bases, with 20 bases sitting between them. CDR3 coding DNA: TGCGCCAGCGGGGAAGGCGGAGGGCACCCCAATGAGCAGTTCTTC. Protein: CASGEGGGHPNEQFF.

The rearrangement links TRBV2 to TRBJ1-2; possible D gene TRBD1, 5 bases. Germline lookup yields CDR1 SNHLY and CDR2 FYNNEI. This CDR3 has 14 amino acids. The germline V and J ends were trimmed by 5 bases and 6 bases, with 16 bases remaining between them. This CDR3 reads CASSFRDAGHGYTF. CDR3 sequence (DNA): TGTGCCAGCAGTTTCCGGGACGCGGGGCATGGCTACACCTTC.

The V gene is TRBV13, the J gene TRBJ2-7; D possibly corresponds to TRBD1 (5 bases). The CDR3 is 14 residues long. Trimming cost V 1 base and J 1 base, with 8 bases left between them. Germline assignment: CDR1 PRHDT and CDR2 FYEKMQ (reference sequence). CDR3 loop: CASSLDPGSYEQYF. DNA for the CDR3: TGTGCCAGCAGCTTAGATCCAGGGTCCTACGAGCAGTACTTC.

J is TRBJ2-2 and V is TRBV6-1, with D unclear. Germline V gene lookup returns CDR1 MNHNS and CDR2 SASEGT. The CDR3 covers 14 residues. V shed 4 bases and J shed 2 bases, with 8 bases lying between them. The CDR3 bases are TGTGCCAGCAGTGGTAAAACTAACACCGGGGAGCTGTTTTTT. Its protein is CASSGKTNTGELFF.

This clone was seen once. The rearrangement links TRBV7-9 to TRBJ1-5; D not resolved. The CDR3 has 17 residues. Germline lookup yields CDR1 SEHNR and CDR2 FQNEAQ (reference sequence). V shed 1 base and J shed 0 bases, with 13 bases lying between them. The CDR3 spells CASSLGAGFDSNQPQHF. CDR3 sequence (DNA): TGTGCCAGCAGCTTAGGGGCTGGGTTTGATAGCAATCAGCCCCAGCATTTT.

This clone was found once. This chain uses TRBV6-1 with TRBJ1-3; D unresolved. Germline-derived CDR1 and CDR2 are MNHNS and SASEGT. The CDR3 covers 15 residues. V gave up 6 bases and J gave up 4 bases, with 16 bases separating them. CDR3 amino acids: CASRVYGLGGNTIYF. CDR3 DNA sequence: TGTGCCAGCAGGGTCTATGGTCTCGGGGGAAACACCATATATTTT.

This chain joins TRBV30 and TRBJ2-2; D is ambiguous. CDR3 length: 12 residues. Trimming took 4 bases from V and 5 from J, leaving 8 bases between them. The germline V gene encodes CDR1 GTSNPN and CDR2 SVGIG (reference sequence). This CDR3 reads CAWNLVTGELFF. As DNA, the CDR3 is TGTGCCTGGAACTTGGTGACCGGGGAGCTGTTTTTT.

The V call is TRBV2, the J call TRBJ2-7; 7 bases line up with TRBD1. V trimming: 3 bases; J trimming: 6 bases; junction bases outside the gene matches: 8. The CDR3 loop spans 14 amino acids. Germline V gene lookup returns CDR1 SNHLY and CDR2 FYNNEI. The CDR3 coding sequence is TGTGCCAGCAGTGAGTTAGGGGGCCCCCTCGAGCAGTACTTC. This gives the protein CASSELGGPLEQYF.

The chain couples TRBV27 to TRBJ1-1, with D unresolved. The germline gives CDR1 MNHEY, CDR2 SMNVEV (reference sequence). CDR3 length: 13 residues. With 2 bases removed from V and 3 bases from J, the gap between germline ends came to 7 bases. CDR3 sequence: CASSLDYYTEAFF. As DNA, the CDR3 is TGTGCCAGCAGTTTAGACTATTACACTGAAGCTTTCTTT.

The chain joins TRBV6-1 to TRBJ2-6; TRBD1 matches 7 bases. The CDR3 loop spans 16 amino acids. V shed 2 bases, J shed 2 bases, and the junction held 3 bases outside the gene matches. Germline values: CDR1 MNHNS, CDR2 SASEGT. CDR3 residues: CASSEKTGTGANVLTF. Here the CDR3 DNA reads TGTGCCAGCAGTGAAAAGACAGGGACTGGGGCCAACGTCCTGACTTTC.

This clone was observed a single time. The chain recombines TRBV5-6 with TRBJ2-7, with D perhaps matching TRBD2 (6 bases). Trimming removed 4 bases from V and 3 bases from J, with 14 bases in between. Germline V gene data show CDR1 as SGHDT and CDR2 as YYEEEE. The length of the CDR3 is 14 residues. The CDR3 region is CASSVGLPGYEQYF. The CDR3 nucleotides are TGTGCCAGCAGCGTGGGACTCCCGGGCTACGAGCAGTACTTC.

This clone was seen only once. V gene TRBV9 combines with J gene TRBJ2-6; a weak D match, TRBD1 (5 bases). Trimming took off 2 bases at V and 4 bases at J, with 7 bases between the two ends. The CDR3 length is 14 residues. Germline V gene lookup returns CDR1 SGDLS and CDR2 YYNGEE. CDR3 in amino acids: CASSVRVGANVLTF. The CDR3 DNA reads TGTGCCAGCAGCGTCAGGGTCGGGGCCAACGTCCTGACTTTC.

The genes are TRBV11-1 and TRBJ2-7; 8 nucleotides match TRBD1. V lost 10 bases, J lost 0 bases, and 17 bases stayed unmatched. CDR3 size: 17 residues. Germline CDR1 reads SGHAT; CDR2 reads FQDESV (reference sequence). CDR3 in DNA: TGTGCCAACAAGGACAGGGTACGTAGTGAGAGCTCCTACGAGCAGTACTTC. It translates to CANKDRVRSESSYEQYF. Supplemented by reference TRBV11-1 and TRBJ2-7, the full variable domain reads EAEVAQSPRYKITEKSQAVAFWCDPISGHATLYWYRQILGQGPELLVQFQDESVVDDSQLPKDRFSAERLKGVDSTLKIQPAELGDSAMYLCANKDRVRSESSYEQYFGPGTRLTVT.

V usage is TRBV10-3 and J usage is TRBJ2-1, with 14 positions matching TRBD2. CDR3 length: 21 amino acids. Germline lookup yields CDR1 ENHRY and CDR2 SYGVKD. With V trimmed by 3 bases and J by 4 bases, 17 bases remained unmatched. In DNA form, the CDR3 reads TGTGCCATCAGTGACCAATCAGGGACTAGCGGGAGAAGGATCTATTACAATGAGCAGTTCTTC. It encodes CAISDQSGTSGRRIYYNEQFF.

The V call is TRBV27, the J call TRBJ1-2; 7 bases agree with TRBD1. Germline V CDR1 and CDR2: MNHEY, SMNVEV (reference sequence). The J segment lost 4 bases and the V segment lost 5 bases, leaving 7 bases of the junction unmatched. The CDR3 sequence is 14 residues long. Written as DNA, the CDR3 is TGTGCCAGCAGTAAAGGGGGCTCCTCCTATGGCTACACCTTC. This gives the protein CASSKGGSSYGYTF.

This chain links TRBV5-6 with TRBJ2-5, with a weak D call TRBD1 (6 bases). The assigned J gene may be wrong: the sequence end matches TRBJ2-7 better. CDR1 and CDR2 (germline): SGHDT, YYEEEE. This CDR3 has 14 residues. CDR3 DNA: TGTGCCAGCAGCTCACGGACAGAGTCCTACGAGCAGTACTTC. Protein product: CASSSRTESYEQYF.

The chain joins TRBV28 to TRBJ2-5; the match to TRBD1 covers 9 bases. Trimming took 6 bases from V and 6 from J; bases not matched to a gene: 17. CDR1 is MDHEN, CDR2 SYDVKM, per germline. The CDR3 spans 17 residues. For the CDR3, the DNA is TGTGCCAGCAGCTCTCCAAGGGGGACAGGGACGAGGCAGACCCAGTACTTC. Residues: CASSSPRGTGTRQTQYF.

CDR3 region: CASSLERGHLGELFF. Written as DNA, the CDR3 is TGCGCCAGCAGCTTGGAACGCGGACATCTCGGGGAGCTGTTTTTT. The V gene is TRBV5-1, the J gene TRBJ2-2; a possible D gene is TRBD1 (5 bases). Germline V gene sequence: CDR1 SGHRS, CDR2 YFSETQ. The CDR3 covers 15 residues. V shed 0 bases and J shed 7 bases, with 13 bases lying between them.

The chain carries TRBV4-1 and TRBJ2-7, with 9 bases lining up with TRBD2. The CDR3 is made up of 15 amino acids. Germline V lookup: CDR1 MGHRA, CDR2 YSYEKL. V gave up 3 bases and J gave up 2 bases; unmatched junction bases: 5. CDR3 sequence: CASSQTSGGPYEQYF. The CDR3 nucleotides read TGCGCCAGCAGCCAGACTAGCGGAGGGCCCTACGAGCAGTACTTC.

The chain employs TRBV19 and TRBJ2-3, with 8 bases fitting TRBD2. V trimming: 2 bases; J trimming: 6 bases; junction bases outside the gene matches: 7. The CDR3 has 15 amino acids. CDR1 is LNHDA, CDR2 SQIVND, per germline (reference sequence). The CDR3 protein is CASSISREGTDTQYF. For the CDR3, the DNA is TGTGCCAGTAGTATATCCCGGGAGGGGACTGATACGCAGTATTTT. Complete variable domain (other parts from reference TRBV19 and TRBJ2-3): DGGITQSPKYLFRKEGQNVTLSCEQNLNHDAMYWYRQDPGQGLRLIYYSQIVNDFQKGDIAEGYSVSREKKESFPLTVTSAQKNPTAFYLCASSISREGTDTQYFGPGTRLTVL.

The CDR3 DNA reads TGTGCCAGCAGTGACGGCCCTGGGCTTGAGCAGTTCTTC. Its protein product is CASSDGPGLEQFF. V is TRBV2 and J is TRBJ2-1, with D hard to call. Germline CDR1 reads SNHLY; CDR2 reads FYNNEI. Trimming shortened V by 3 bases and J by 9 bases, and 12 bases separated the two germline ends. This CDR3 has 13 amino acids.

This chain connects TRBV28 to TRBJ2-7; 11 nucleotides agree with TRBD2. The germline V gene has CDR1 MDHEN and CDR2 SYDVKM. CDR3 length: 15 amino acids. V lost 5 bases and J lost 7; bases outside the gene matches: 10. In DNA, the CDR3 is TGTGCCAGCAGTGGTCTTAGCGGGAGGGCGGAAGAGCAGTACTTC. Amino acids: CASSGLSGRAEEQYF.

The chain carries TRBV11-2 and TRBJ2-4; no firm D call. CDR1 SGHAT and CDR2 FQNNGV come from the germline V gene. Trimming took off 5 bases at V and 0 bases at J, with 11 bases between the two ends. The CDR3 consists of 15 residues. The CDR3 is CASSAVGLAKNIQYF. CDR3 in DNA: TGTGCCAGCAGCGCGGTCGGTCTAGCCAAAAACATTCAGTACTTC.

The J gene is TRBJ2-1, the V gene TRBV2; 14 nucleotides align to TRBD2. This CDR3 spans 15 amino acids. Germline CDR1 reads SNHLY; CDR2 reads FYNNEI. With V trimmed by 6 bases and J by 6 bases, 4 bases remained unmatched. The CDR3 loop reads CASRGLAGAINEQFF. CDR3 nucleotides: TGTGCCAGCAGGGGACTAGCGGGAGCCATCAATGAGCAGTTCTTC.

The V call is TRBV6-4, the J call TRBJ2-2; tentatively, D is TRBD2 (6 bases). Germline V gene sequence: CDR1 MRHNA, CDR2 SNTAGT. Trimming shortened V by 8 bases and J by 2 bases, and 9 bases separated the two germline ends. The CDR3 length is 13 residues. CDR3 DNA sequence: TGTGCCAGCCGGGGGATAAACACCGGGGAGCTGTTTTTT. Its protein product is CASRGINTGELFF.

The chain carries TRBV7-6 and TRBJ2-3, with 8 bases matching TRBD2. CDR3 length: 16 amino acids. V was clipped by 2 bases and J by 11 bases; unmatched bases: 15. Germline loops: CDR1 SGHVS, CDR2 FNYEAQ. DNA of the CDR3: TGTGCCAGCAGCTTAAAACGGGGTGGTAGCGGGATTAGGCAGTATTTT. The encoded protein is CASSLKRGGSGIRQYF.